This T cell receptor (beta chain) was found in a study of T cells after yellow fever vaccination (dated by TCRdb to about 2019). Describing the broader study: Libraries from fractions with low cell numbers were prepared with the SMART-Seq v4 Ultra Low Input RNA kit. To track T-cell clones before and after primary and booster YFV17D yellow fever vaccination, bulk TCR alpha and beta repertoires were sequenced longitudinally. Two healthy male donors, one aged 18 to 30 and one aged 30 to 40 years, made up the cohort. Blood was drawn at multiple timepoints before and after primary and secondary immunization, with bulk PBMC replicates and cell subsets isolated.

CDR1 and CDR2, looked up from the germline V gene, are SNHLY and FYNNEI. Inclusive of the bounding cysteine and phenylalanine, the CDR3 is 13 residues long. Only the CDR3 DNA is retained, 39 bases long and in frame from the first base. V is pared back by 8 bases and J by 6 bases, with 13 bases lying between the germline termini. To note about this clonotype: This receptor's antigen is unknown. No base qualities exist here, and no much larger clone lies one base off it.

The study at large found these results: After the booster, most clones that had expanded after primary vaccination were detected again (nearly 98% of CD4 and around 88% of CD8), suggesting broad maintenance of memory. The secondary T-cell response was found to be weaker but faster than the primary response, with a peak reached on day 5 rather than on day 15. Because abundant contaminating clonotypes from the bulk population could be contained in FACS-sorted repertoires, computational filtering was required. A small fraction of clonotypes appeared in both the CD4 and CD8 compartments, likely as a result of convergent recombination. The study included only a couple of donors, which limits how far the findings can be generalized.

TCR cDNA was synthesized by 5'RACE template switching, which introduced a universal primer site and unique molecular identifiers. Priming for cDNA synthesis came from both the TCR alpha and TCR beta constant segments. Library amplification involved two PCR steps, and the second step added sample barcodes and sequencing adapters. Sequencing of libraries was performed on Illumina HiSeq 2500 (2x100 bp) or NovaSeq (2x150 bp). In the paper's pipeline: MIGEC handled demultiplexing of reads and collapsing into UMI consensus sequences, while MiXCR performed V(D)J alignment. Vaccine-responding clonotypes were identified with edgeR using replicate PBMC samples, with FDR below 0.01 and a log2 fold change above 5 up to day 15 being required. Each bulk clonotype received a CD4 or CD8 identity based on whether the sequenced CD4 or CD8 repertoire contained that clonotype at higher abundance. In-frame beta chains were kept once TCRdb had trimmed the public reads at Q25 with fastp and called clones with MiXCR. Entries that share a CDR3 protein sequence are merged under the most common genes and DNA. The V and J calls here are based on TCRdb, not the publication. The sample table contains 300,000 to 350,000 distinct CDR3 sequences; only one count was recorded for roughly 8% of them. The ten biggest clones cover approximately 15% of the sample.

The treatment or condition tag for this specimen amounts to: live attenuated yellow fever vaccine strain. At each blood-draw timepoint, two biological replicates of bulk PBMCs were collected. PBMCs were isolated from peripheral blood using a standard Ficoll-Paque protocol. RNA was extracted with TriZol from bulk PBMCs, CD4 and CD8 fractions, and dextramer-positive and dextramer-negative fractions. The V gene is TRBV2 and the J gene is TRBJ2-2, with no confident D gene call. The sample in question was PBMCs, obtained 35 to 50 days after the first yellow fever vaccination. This receptor was taken from a man in his late teens or twenties who received the YFV17D yellow fever vaccine. Here the CDR3 is given as CASSRTAAGELFF. The DNA sequence follows: TGTGCCAGCTCCCGGACCGCGGCCGGGGAGCTGTTTTTT.